This TCR beta chain emerged from a study of T cells expressing NK-cell markers. TCRdb re-analyzed the 5' RACE reads; it lists each CDR3 protein once, without DNA. This sample's clone table lists 300,000 to 500,000 distinct CDR3 sequences. Germline CDR1 GTSNPN, CDR2 SVGIG (reference sequence). The CDR3 is 15 residues long. The chain couples TRBV30 to TRBJ2-5; TCRdb's D gene call, TRBD2, goes unchecked for lack of DNA. What was sequenced was blood T cells: a sorted CD56 or NKG2C T cell subset, CD4+ or CD8+ T cells, or bulk PBMC T cells (not recorded which). The clonotype comes from a woman between 45 and 65 years old in good health. The CDR3 is CAWTGGGFASETQYF. Together with reference TRBV30 and TRBJ2-5, the CDR3 gives the full variable domain: SQTIHQWPATLVQPVGSPLSLECTVEGTSNPNLYWYRQAAGRGLQLLFYSVGIGQISSEVPQNLSASRPQDRQFILSSKKLLLSDSGFYLCAWTGGGFASETQYFGPGTRLLVL.